One sample yielded the 18 T cell receptor beta chains listed below, sequenced in a study of T cells in Graves' hyperthyroidism and ophthalmopathy. There were TCR beta CDR3 regions amplified from RNA transcripts. A first-round RT-PCR of the TCR CDR3 used the HTBI primer set. MiXCR was run by TCRdb on the multiplex PCR reads, yielding one entry per CDR3 protein. Among 200,000 to 250,000 distinct CDR3 sequences listed, about 17% were seen once. The specimen sequenced was blood. These receptor sequences come from a woman aged 18-29 years with Graves' ophthalmopathy.

This clonotype was found many times. J is TRBJ2-7 and V is TRBV6-2 or TRBV6-3; TRBD2 matches 7 bases. Germline trimming cut 3 bases from V and 2 bases from J; bases unmatched to any gene: 10. In germline, CDR1 is MNHEY, CDR2 SVGEGT. The CDR3 is 16 amino acids. The CDR3 DNA reads as TGTGCCAGCAGTTATGAGTGGTCTAGCGGAACCTACGAGCAGTACTTC. Encoded protein: CASSYEWSSGTYEQYF.

The chain joins TRBV20-1 to TRBJ1-1; 9 nucleotides match TRBD1. This CDR3 is 13 amino acids long. The germline CDR1 and CDR2 sequences are DFQATT and SNEGSKA (reference sequence). The J segment lost 5 bases and the V segment lost 6 bases, leaving 7 bases of the junction unmatched. Written as DNA, the CDR3 is TGCAGTGCCAGAAACAGGGGGCAGACTGAAGCTTTCTTT. Protein sequence: CSARNRGQTEAFF.

This clonotype came up a few times. The J gene is TRBJ2-1, the V gene TRBV5-4; a weak D match, TRBD2 (6 bases). The CDR3 has 15 amino acids. V gave up 0 bases and J gave up 8 bases, with 15 bases separating them. CDR1 and CDR2 (germline): SGHNT, YYREEE (reference sequence). This CDR3 reads CASSLVLGGVDEQFF. CDR3 DNA: TGTGCCAGCAGCTTGGTTTTGGGCGGGGTCGATGAGCAGTTCTTC.

This clonotype was recorded at least ten times. In DNA, the CDR3 is TGCAGCGTTCTCGGGACACTAGGTATCAGCACAGATACGCAGTATTTT. It yields the protein CSVLGTLGISTDTQYF. The gene calls are TRBV29-1 and TRBJ2-3, with D possibly matching TRBD1 (6 bases). V was shortened by 5 bases and J by 0 bases, with 18 bases between the two germline ends. There are 16 residues in the CDR3. CDR1 is SQVTM, CDR2 ANQGSEA, per germline.

This clonotype has at least ten counts. V is TRBV4-1 and J is TRBJ2-7, with D perhaps TRBD2 (5 bases). Per germline, CDR1 MGHRA and CDR2 YSYEKL. The CDR3 has 15 amino acids. The V end was cut by 0 bases, the J end by 3 bases, with 12 bases between. This chain's CDR3 is CASSQDVKRVYEQYF. The CDR3 nucleotides are TGCGCCAGCAGCCAAGATGTAAAGAGGGTCTACGAGCAGTACTTC.

The sample holds a few counts of this clonotype. The genes are TRBV6-1 and TRBJ1-1; perhaps TRBD1 as D (6 bases). From germline, CDR1 is MNHNS and CDR2 SASEGT. The length of the CDR3 is 16 residues. V lost 5 bases to trimming and J lost 1 base, with 17 bases between them. The CDR3 DNA is TGTGCCAGCAGTCTCTCACGAGAGACAGGGAACACTGAAGCTTTCTTT. Protein product: CASSLSRETGNTEAFF.

This clonotype was observed many times. CDR3 sequence (DNA): TGCAGCGTTGACAAGGGTTACGAGCAGTACTTC. Translation: CSVDKGYEQYF. This chain links TRBV29-1 with TRBJ2-7; D is unclear. The CDR3 length is 11 residues. Germline assignment: CDR1 SQVTM and CDR2 ANQGSEA. Trimming pared 3 bases from V and 4 bases from J, leaving 7 bases between.

This clonotype showed up many times. The J gene is TRBJ2-4, the V gene TRBV12-3 or TRBV12-4; D is ambiguous. The CDR3 loop spans 14 amino acids. The V and J ends lost 1 base and 7 bases respectively, with 11 bases between them. The CDR3 is CASSLGEDGNIQYF. The DNA for the CDR3 is TGTGCCAGCAGTTTAGGTGAGGACGGGAACATTCAGTACTTC.

This clonotype turned up a few times. Possible read error: a much larger clone is one base away. The chain links TRBV5-1 to TRBJ1-1, with a possible D match to TRBD1 (6 bases). V was pared by 1 base and J by 2 bases, with 15 bases between. Looked up from germline, CDR1 is SGHRS and CDR2 is YFSETQ. CDR3 size: 16 residues. In DNA form, the CDR3 reads TGCGCCAGCAGCTTGTCCGGTCCGGGGGCAAACACTGAAGCTTTCTTT. Translation gives CASSLSGPGANTEAFF.

As to this clonotype: A read error may be the cause here, since a much bigger clone is one base away. The V call is TRBV6-1, the J call TRBJ2-5; 7 bases match TRBD2. This CDR3 region has 17 residues. Germline V lookup: CDR1 MNHNS, CDR2 SASEGT. The junction had 18 bases not matched to a gene; V was cut back by 7 bases and J by 4 bases. CDR3: CASNEGTIGSLRETQYF. The CDR3 DNA is TGTGCCAGCAACGAGGGGACTATCGGGAGTTTACGAGAGACCCAGTACTTC.

This clonotype has at least ten counts. The chain combines TRBV27 with TRBJ1-2; D is possibly TRBD1 (5 bases). The length of the CDR3 is 14 residues. Deletions cut 3 bases from V and 7 bases from J, with 15 bases between. Germline CDR1 is MNHEY and CDR2 is SMNVEV (reference sequence). DNA for the CDR3: TGTGCCAGCAGTTTTAGGGGTCCGGGCCGTGGCTACACCTTC. Translation: CASSFRGPGRGYTF.

This sequence joins TRBV11-2 and TRBJ2-7; D perhaps matches TRBD1 (6 bases). V dropped 6 bases and J dropped 1 base, with 16 bases sitting between them. Germline V gives CDR1 SGHAT, CDR2 FQNNGV. This CDR3 spans 15 amino acids. DNA of the CDR3: TGTGCCAGCAGTTATGGGTCAGGGGATTCCTACGAGCAGTACTTC. Amino acid sequence: CASSYGSGDSYEQYF.

This clonotype was counted only a few times. The chain carries TRBV6-1 and TRBJ2-7; unclear D gene. Trimming pared 5 bases from V and 7 bases from J, leaving 12 bases between. Germline values: CDR1 MNHNS, CDR2 SASEGT. The CDR3 extends over 12 amino acids. CDR3 in amino acids: CASSYAAWEQYF. The CDR3, as DNA: TGTGCCAGCAGTTACGCGGCATGGGAGCAGTACTTC.

This clonotype has a count of ten or more. The V gene is TRBV19, the J gene TRBJ2-7; a weak D match, TRBD1 (5 bases). V gave up 6 bases and J gave up 5 bases, with 17 bases separating them. Germline assignment: CDR1 LNHDA and CDR2 SQIVND (reference sequence). This CDR3 has 14 amino acids. CDR3 sequence (DNA): TGTGCCAGTAGCCCCCGGAGCAGGGTCCACGAGCAGTACTTC. As protein: CASSPRSRVHEQYF.

In this sample, this clonotype turned up many times. The V call is TRBV10-3, the J call TRBJ2-7; D not resolved. Per germline, CDR1 ENHRY and CDR2 SYGVKD. The V and J ends lost 2 bases and 7 bases respectively, with 15 bases between them. The CDR3 is 14 amino acids. For the CDR3, the DNA is TGTGCCATCAGTGAGGTAGGGAATACGCAGGAGCAGTACTTC. Protein sequence: CAISEVGNTQEQYF.

V gene TRBV9 combines with J gene TRBJ1-6, with D tentatively TRBD1 (5 bases). The CDR3 loop spans 15 amino acids. Germline loops: CDR1 SGDLS, CDR2 YYNGEE. The V and J ends lost 4 bases and 1 base respectively, with 9 bases between them. DNA of the CDR3: TGTGCCAGCAGCTCGGGGGGGTCCTATAATTCACCCCTCCACTTT. Translating it yields CASSSGGSYNSPLHF.

This clonotype has a count of ten or more. The chain has TRBV11-3 and TRBJ2-3; a possible D gene is TRBD1 (6 bases). The V end was cut by 5 bases, the J end by 1 base, with 16 bases between. There are 16 residues in the CDR3. Germline V lookup: CDR1 SGHNT, CDR2 YENEEA. CDR3 bases: TGTGCCAGCAGCCAATGGCAGGGGTGGGGCACAGATACGCAGTATTTT. This sequence encodes CASSQWQGWGTDTQYF.

The rearrangement uses TRBV24-1 and TRBJ2-2; maybe TRBD2 (7 bases). Trimming shortened V by 5 bases and J by 4 bases, and 19 bases separated the two germline ends. The CDR3 length is 17 residues. Per germline, CDR1 KGHDR and CDR2 SFDVKD. The DNA of the CDR3 is TGTGCCACCAGTGCTCTAAGGGGAGGGGGAATCACCGGGGAGCTGTTTTTT. Translation gives CATSALRGGGITGELFF.